Each of the 23 T cell receptor beta chains below was sequenced from the same sample in a study of blood T cell repertoires in COVID-19. The method was immunoSEQ multiplex PCR; TCRdb's version includes in-frame clones alone and lacks a portion of them. The sample includes about 79,000 clones, around 89% of them seen just once. Sequenced material: peripheral blood. These receptors originate from a man between 70 and 80 years old with active or convalescent COVID-19.

The rearrangement links TRBV7-9 to TRBJ2-7; D is unresolved. CDR3 size: 13 residues. CDR1 and CDR2 (germline): SEHNR, FQNEAQ (reference sequence). V was trimmed by 3 bases and J by 4 bases, leaving 10 bases between them. The CDR3 DNA reads as TGTGCCAGCAGCTTTTCTGGAGAATACGAGCAGTACTTC. Its protein product is CASSFSGEYEQYF. Based on the CDR3 plus reference TRBV7-9 and TRBJ2-7, the full variable domain is DTGVSQNPRHKITKRGQNVTFRCDPISEHNRLYWYRQTLGQGPEFLTYFQNEAQLEKSRLLSDRFSAERPKGSFSTLEIQRTEQGDSAMYLCASSFSGEYEQYFGPGTRLTVT.

The gene calls are TRBV28 and TRBJ1-2; 7 bases are shared with TRBD1. Germline CDR1 and CDR2: MDHEN and SYDVKM. The trim removed 6 bases at V and 4 bases at J, leaving 8 bases unmatched. This CDR3 contains 14 residues. In DNA form, the CDR3 reads TGTGCCAGCAGGCGACAGGGTGTCGGCTATGGCTACACCTTC. Amino acid sequence: CASRRQGVGYGYTF.

This clone was found once. The V and J genes are TRBV7-9 and TRBJ1-5; D perhaps matches TRBD1 (5 bases). The V end lost 1 base, the J end lost 0 bases, and 10 bases lay between the germline ends. The CDR3 is 16 residues long. From germline, CDR1 is SEHNR and CDR2 FQNEAQ (reference sequence). CDR3 loop: CASSLGGGNSNQPQHF. As DNA, the CDR3 is TGTGCCAGCAGCTTAGGGGGCGGCAATAGCAATCAGCCCCAGCATTTT.

This chain joins TRBV7-2 and TRBJ2-1, with 8 bases aligning to TRBD1. The CDR3 has 15 amino acids. After removal of 3 bases from V and 6 bases from J, the junction contained 7 bases not matched to a gene. Germline V CDR1 and CDR2: SGHTA, FQGNSA. This CDR3 is CASSLDRASLNEQFF. Here the CDR3 DNA reads TGTGCCAGCAGCTTGGACAGGGCCTCCCTCAATGAGCAGTTCTTC. The whole variable domain, filled in from reference TRBV7-2 and TRBJ2-1, reads GAGVSQSPSNKVTEKGKDVELRCDPISGHTALYWYRQSLGQGLEFLIYFQGNSAPDKSGLPSDRFSAERTGGSVSTLTIQRTQQEDSAVYLCASSLDRASLNEQFFGPGTRLTVL.

The chain links TRBV27 to TRBJ1-5, with unresolved D. Looked up from germline, CDR1 is MNHEY and CDR2 is SMNVEV (reference sequence). V was shortened by 10 bases and J by 7 bases, with 20 bases between the two germline ends. The CDR3 contains 14 residues. CDR3 loop: CATRWSGIGQPQHF. The DNA for the CDR3 is TGTGCCACGCGCTGGTCGGGTATTGGCCAGCCCCAGCATTTT.

The chain combines TRBV27 with TRBJ1-1; the D gene is possibly TRBD1 (6 bases). CDR1 and CDR2 (germline): MNHEY, SMNVEV (reference sequence). Trimming stripped 0 bases from V and 3 bases from J, with 11 bases between. This CDR3 has 15 amino acids. CDR3 DNA sequence: TGTGCCAGCAGTTTATCTTGGGGGCAGGACACTGAAGCTTTCTTT. It translates to CASSLSWGQDTEAFF.

The J gene is TRBJ2-1, the V gene TRBV4-2; D is perhaps TRBD1 (5 bases). The V gene lost 1 base and the J gene lost 2 bases, with 6 bases spanning the gap. Per the germline V gene, CDR1 is LGHNA and CDR2 is YNFKEQ. This CDR3 contains 14 residues. The CDR3 protein is CASSQADTYNEQFF. In DNA, the CDR3 is TGTGCCAGCAGCCAAGCGGACACCTACAATGAGCAGTTCTTC.

This chain connects TRBV19 to TRBJ2-7, with D maybe TRBD2 (6 bases). V shed 3 bases and J shed 3 bases, with 15 bases lying between them. The CDR3 runs to 15 residues. Germline lookup yields CDR1 LNHDA and CDR2 SQIVND (reference sequence). In DNA form, the CDR3 reads TGTGCCAGTAGTATTTCGGGTGGAGGGGACTACGAGCAGTACTTC. Amino acids: CASSISGGGDYEQYF.

The chain recombines TRBV2 with TRBJ1-2; possible D gene TRBD1, 5 bases. Germline V gene lookup returns CDR1 SNHLY and CDR2 FYNNEI. Trimming removed 2 bases at V and 3 bases at J, with 10 bases between. The CDR3 is 14 amino acids. DNA for the CDR3: TGTGCCAGCAGTGAACTGGGGCCTTACTATGGCTACACCTTC. Residues: CASSELGPYYGYTF.

The rearrangement uses TRBV6-2 or TRBV6-3 and TRBJ1-1; D gene unclear. This CDR3 comprises 13 residues. Trimming took 2 bases from V and 0 from J, leaving 4 bases between them. The V gene's germline CDR1 is MNHEY and CDR2 SVGEGT. As DNA, the CDR3 is TGTGCCAGCAGTTACAGCATGAACACTGAAGCTTTCTTT. Its protein product is CASSYSMNTEAFF.

This clone was counted only a few times. CDR3 sequence reads: CASSEQPGSTGELFF. The CDR3 DNA reads TGTGCCAGCAGTGAACAGCCGGGGTCAACCGGGGAGCTGTTTTTT. This chain uses TRBV6-1 with TRBJ2-2; possible D gene TRBD2, 5 bases. Trimming shortened V by 2 bases and J by 5 bases, and 12 bases separated the two germline ends. In germline, CDR1 is MNHNS, CDR2 SASEGT. CDR3 length equals 15 residues.

This clone was seen more than once but under ten times. V gene TRBV28 combines with J gene TRBJ2-4, with D unresolved. Germline V gene data show CDR1 as MDHEN and CDR2 as SYDVKM. This CDR3 is built from 15 residues. Between the trimmed V and J ends, which lost 10 bases and 0 bases, there was a span of 16 bases. Here the CDR3 reads CATSGQAVAKNIQYF. Here the CDR3 DNA reads TGTGCCACCTCTGGGCAGGCCGTAGCCAAAAACATTCAGTACTTC.

This clone showed up just once. The V and J genes are TRBV19 and TRBJ1-5, with 10 bases identical to TRBD1. With 6 bases clipped from V and 3 bases from J, the junction kept 11 bases outside the gene matches. The CDR3 has 17 amino acids. Germline V gene sequence: CDR1 LNHDA, CDR2 SQIVND (reference sequence). The CDR3 coding sequence is TGTGCCAGTAGATACCGGGACAGGGGTCTAATCAATCAGCCCCAGCATTTT. It specifies CASRYRDRGLINQPQHF. Together with reference TRBV19 and TRBJ1-5, the CDR3 gives the full variable domain: DGGITQSPKYLFRKEGQNVTLSCEQNLNHDAMYWYRQDPGQGLRLIYYSQIVNDFQKGDIAEGYSVSREKKESFPLTVTSAQKNPTAFYLCASRYRDRGLINQPQHFGDGTRLSIL.

This clone was seen once. The J gene is TRBJ1-1, the V gene TRBV29-1, with unresolved D. Germline lookup yields CDR1 SQVTM and CDR2 ANQGSEA. The V and J ends lost 7 bases and 7 bases respectively, with 10 bases between them. The length of the CDR3 is 10 residues. The CDR3 sequence: CSAFWLEAFF. DNA for the CDR3: TGCAGCGCCTTTTGGCTTGAAGCTTTCTTT.

In regard to this clone: This sample also contains other DNA sequences that code for the same CDR3. This chain joins TRBV7-2 and TRBJ1-4, with D hard to call. V lost 1 base and J 0 bases, leaving 6 bases between the germline ends. Germline CDR1 and CDR2: SGHTA and FQGNSA. The CDR3 consists of 15 residues. Here the CDR3 DNA reads TGTGCCAGCAGCTTAGTCGGGGCAACTAATGAAAAACTGTTTTTT. Amino acid sequence: CASSLVGATNEKLFF.

This clone was detected only once. The rearrangement joins TRBV5-6 to TRBJ1-5; TRBD1 might be the D (6 bases). V was trimmed by 1 base and J by 5 bases, leaving 16 bases between them. In germline, CDR1 is SGHDT, CDR2 YYEEEE. The CDR3 is 16 amino acids. The CDR3 nucleotides are TGTGCCAGCAGCTTGAGTGGACAGAACCCCGATCAGCCCCAGCATTTT. Translation: CASSLSGQNPDQPQHF.

In this sample, this clone turned up a few times. The gene calls are TRBV6-6 and TRBJ1-5; 8 bases agree with TRBD1. The germline V gene has CDR1 MNHNY and CDR2 SVGAGI (reference sequence). With 6 bases clipped from V and 6 bases from J, the junction kept 4 bases outside the gene matches. CDR3 length: 13 amino acids. CDR3 sequence (DNA): TGTGCCAGCAGACCGGACAGGGTTCAGCCCCAGCATTTT. Translating gives CASRPDRVQPQHF.

This clone was found once. The gene calls are TRBV5-4 and TRBJ2-7, with TRBD1 as a possible D gene (6 bases). Trimming removed 4 bases from V and 3 bases from J, with 17 bases in between. CDR1 is SGHNT and CDR2 is YYREEE in the germline V gene (reference sequence). This CDR3 spans 15 amino acids. This CDR3 reads CASSEQGPVGYEQYF. The DNA of the CDR3 is TGTGCCAGCAGCGAACAGGGCCCCGTGGGCTACGAGCAGTACTTC. Full variable domain (outside the CDR3, taken from reference TRBV5-4 and TRBJ2-7): ETGVTQSPTHLIKTRGQQVTLRCSSQSGHNTVSWYQQALGQGPQFIFQYYREEENGRGNFPPRFSGLQFPNYSSELNVNALELDDSALYLCASSEQGPVGYEQYFGPGTRLTVT.

V and J are TRBV7-9 and TRBJ2-5; 7 bases line up with TRBD2. This CDR3 has 15 amino acids. Trimming at V came to 4 bases and at J to 2 bases, leaving 7 bases not matched to a gene. Germline V lookup: CDR1 SEHNR, CDR2 FQNEAQ (reference sequence). CDR3 DNA: TGTGCCAGCAGCTCAACGCGGGGGTGGCAAGAGACCCAGTACTTC. Its translation is CASSSTRGWQETQYF. Drawing the rest from reference TRBV7-9 and TRBJ2-5, the complete variable domain is DTGVSQNPRHKITKRGQNVTFRCDPISEHNRLYWYRQTLGQGPEFLTYFQNEAQLEKSRLLSDRFSAERPKGSFSTLEIQRTEQGDSAMYLCASSSTRGWQETQYFGPGTRLLVL.

The gene calls are TRBV19 and TRBJ2-2; 9 bases are shared with TRBD2. The V gene's germline CDR1 is LNHDA and CDR2 SQIVND (reference sequence). J was trimmed by 4 bases and V by 7 bases; bases with no gene match: 7. This CDR3 is built from 15 residues. In DNA, the CDR3 is TGTGCCAGTACATTAGCGGGAGCTCGCACCGGGGAGCTGTTTTTT. Translated, it gives CASTLAGARTGELFF.

The gene calls are TRBV6-5 and TRBJ2-5, with 11 bases lining up with TRBD1. This CDR3 contains 15 residues. With 5 bases clipped from V and 7 bases from J, the junction kept 9 bases outside the gene matches. Germline V gene data show CDR1 as MNHEY and CDR2 as SVGAGI. CDR3 nucleotides: TGTGCCAGCAGTCTAGGACAGGGGGCCCCCGTGACCCAGTACTTC. Translation: CASSLGQGAPVTQYF.

This chain connects TRBV19 to TRBJ2-4; a weak D match, TRBD1 (5 bases). The CDR3 extends over 14 amino acids. Germline-derived CDR1 and CDR2 are LNHDA and SQIVND (reference sequence). V lost 3 bases and J lost 6, with 12 bases in between. The CDR3 loop reads CASSMGRQINIQYF. The CDR3 DNA is TGTGCCAGTAGTATGGGGCGGCAGATAAACATTCAGTACTTC.

The V gene is TRBV28, the J gene TRBJ2-2; TRBD2 agrees at 9 bases. The CDR3 has 16 amino acids. The ends lost 5 bases at V and 2 bases at J; junction bases unmatched: 6. CDR1 and CDR2 (germline): MDHEN, SYDVKM. The CDR3 region is CASSDLAGTNTGELFF. In DNA form, the CDR3 reads TGTGCCAGCAGTGATCTAGCGGGAACTAACACCGGGGAGCTGTTTTTT.